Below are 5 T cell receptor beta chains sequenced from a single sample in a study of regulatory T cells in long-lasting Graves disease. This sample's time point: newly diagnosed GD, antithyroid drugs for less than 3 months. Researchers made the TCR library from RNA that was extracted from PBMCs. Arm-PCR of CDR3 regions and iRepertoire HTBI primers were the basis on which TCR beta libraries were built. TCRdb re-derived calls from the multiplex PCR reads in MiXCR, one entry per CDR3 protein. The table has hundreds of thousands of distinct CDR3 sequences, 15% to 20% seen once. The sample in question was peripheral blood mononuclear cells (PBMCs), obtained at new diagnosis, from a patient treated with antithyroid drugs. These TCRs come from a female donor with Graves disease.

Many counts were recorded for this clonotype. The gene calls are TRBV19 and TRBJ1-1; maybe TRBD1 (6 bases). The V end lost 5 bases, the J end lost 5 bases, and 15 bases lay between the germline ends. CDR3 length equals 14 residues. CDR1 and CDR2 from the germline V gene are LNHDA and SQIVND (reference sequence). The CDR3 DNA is TGTGCCAGTAGTCCTAGGGGCAGGGGAACTGAAGCTTTCTTT. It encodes CASSPRGRGTEAFF. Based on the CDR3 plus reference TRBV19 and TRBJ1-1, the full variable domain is DGGITQSPKYLFRKEGQNVTLSCEQNLNHDAMYWYRQDPGQGLRLIYYSQIVNDFQKGDIAEGYSVSREKKESFPLTVTSAQKNPTAFYLCASSPRGRGTEAFFGQGTRLTVV.

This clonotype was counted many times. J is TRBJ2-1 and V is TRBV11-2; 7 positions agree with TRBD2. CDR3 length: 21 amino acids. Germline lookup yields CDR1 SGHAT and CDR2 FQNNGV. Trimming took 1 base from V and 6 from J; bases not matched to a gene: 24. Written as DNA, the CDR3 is TGTGCCAGCAGCTTAGGGGGGGGGAGGGCCTTCTCAATGAAGTCGGGCAATGAGCAGTTCTTC. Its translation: CASSLGGGRAFSMKSGNEQFF.

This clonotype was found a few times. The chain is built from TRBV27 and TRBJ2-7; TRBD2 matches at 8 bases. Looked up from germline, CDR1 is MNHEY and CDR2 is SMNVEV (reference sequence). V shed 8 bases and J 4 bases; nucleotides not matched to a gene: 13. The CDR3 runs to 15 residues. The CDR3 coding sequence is TGTGCCAGCCACGCGGTGGGCGGGAGGTCGTACGAGCAGTACTTC. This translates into CASHAVGGRSYEQYF.

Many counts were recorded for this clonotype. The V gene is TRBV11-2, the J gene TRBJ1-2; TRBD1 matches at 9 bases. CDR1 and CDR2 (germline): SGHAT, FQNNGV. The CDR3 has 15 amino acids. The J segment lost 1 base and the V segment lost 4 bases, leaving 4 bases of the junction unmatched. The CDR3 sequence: CASSYGQGINYGYTF. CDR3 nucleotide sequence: TGTGCCAGCAGCTATGGACAGGGGATTAACTATGGCTACACCTTC. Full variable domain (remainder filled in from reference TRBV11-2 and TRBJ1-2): EAGVAQSPRYKIIEKRQSVAFWCNPISGHATLYWYQQILGQGPKLLIQFQNNGVVDDSQLPKDRFSAERLKGVDSTLKIQPAKLEDSAVYLCASSYGQGINYGYTFGSGTRLTVV.

The CDR3 spells CASSGRTGGNSPLHF. For the CDR3, the DNA is TGTGCCAGTAGTGGAAGGACAGGGGGAAATTCACCCCTCCACTTT. The V gene is TRBV19, the J gene TRBJ1-6, with 10 bases aligning to TRBD1. CDR3 length equals 15 residues. Losses at the gene ends were 5 bases for V and 7 bases for J; bases not matched to a gene: 5. Germline V lookup: CDR1 LNHDA, CDR2 SQIVND (reference sequence).